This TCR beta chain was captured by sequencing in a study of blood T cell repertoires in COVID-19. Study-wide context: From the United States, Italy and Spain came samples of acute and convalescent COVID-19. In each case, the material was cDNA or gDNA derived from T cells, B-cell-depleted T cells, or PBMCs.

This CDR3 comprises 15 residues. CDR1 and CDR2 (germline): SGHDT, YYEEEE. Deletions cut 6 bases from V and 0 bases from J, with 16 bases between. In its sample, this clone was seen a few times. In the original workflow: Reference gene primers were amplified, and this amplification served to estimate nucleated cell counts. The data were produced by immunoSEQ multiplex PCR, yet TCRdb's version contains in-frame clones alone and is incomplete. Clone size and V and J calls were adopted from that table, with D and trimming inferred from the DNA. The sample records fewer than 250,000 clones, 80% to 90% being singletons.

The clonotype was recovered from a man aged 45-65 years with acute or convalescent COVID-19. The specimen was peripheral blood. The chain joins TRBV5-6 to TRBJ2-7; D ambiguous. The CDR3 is CASNVYVLSSYEQYF. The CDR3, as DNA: TGTGCCAGCAATGTTTACGTTTTGAGCTCCTACGAGCAGTACTTC.